This is a list of T cell receptor beta chains from one sample in a study of T cells in Graves' hyperthyroidism and ophthalmopathy. MiXCR, run by TCRdb on the multiplex PCR reads, gives a single entry per CDR3 protein. The table records under 350,000 distinct CDR3 sequences, around a fifth of them present only once. Input material: blood. The receptor set was obtained from a woman between 45 and 60 years old with Graves' hyperthyroidism. Both conserved end residues are part of each CDR3. D genes are given only for firm matches. Only part of the rows carry a size: once, few, many, or a class if the clone is expanded.

V: TRBV20-1; D: .; J: TRBJ1-1; size: many; length: 14; DNA: TGCAGTGCTAGAGACCTACGGACAGACACTGAAGCTTTCTTT; CDR3: CSARDLRTDTEAFF
V: TRBV20-1; D: .; J: TRBJ2-7; size: .; length: 14; DNA: TGCAGTGCTAGTTCAGGAGAGCACGGTTACGAGCAGTACTTC; CDR3: CSASSGEHGYEQYF
V: TRBV10-3; D: .; J: TRBJ1-1; size: .; length: 14; DNA: TGTGCCAGCAGTGAAGTCCCGAGGCGAGGAGAAGCTTTCTTT; CDR3: CASSEVPRRGEAFF
V: TRBV7-3; D: TRBD2; J: TRBJ2-3; size: few; length: 18; DNA: TGTGCCAGCAGCTTAAACCCCCGACTAGCGGGGGGGCCAGATACGCAGTATTTT; CDR3: CASSLNPRLAGGPDTQYF
V: TRBV20-1; D: .; J: TRBJ2-4; size: many; length: 13; DNA: TGCAGTGCTAGAGGGGACCCTTCGAACATTCAGTACTTC; CDR3: CSARGDPSNIQYF
V: TRBV6-5; D: TRBD1; J: TRBJ2-7; size: many; length: 13; DNA: TGTGCCAGCAGTTATAGACAGGGCAACGAGCAGTACTTC; CDR3: CASSYRQGNEQYF
V: TRBV13; D: TRBD1; J: TRBJ2-7; size: many; length: 15; DNA: TGTGCCAGCAGCACTATACGACAGGGATCCTACGAGCAGTACTTC; CDR3: CASSTIRQGSYEQYF
V: TRBV12-3/TRBV12-4; D: .; J: TRBJ1-1; size: many; length: 14; DNA: TGTGCCAGCAGTCGAGGCTCCTTGAACACTGAAGCTTTCTTT; CDR3: CASSRGSLNTEAFF
V: TRBV6-4; D: .; J: TRBJ2-2; size: .; length: 14; DNA: TGTGCCAGCAGTGACTCTGGGCAAAACGGGGAGCTGTTTTTT; CDR3: CASSDSGQNGELFF
V: TRBV3-1; D: .; J: TRBJ2-7; size: many; length: 12; DNA: TGTGCCAGCAGCCAAGTGGGCGTCGAGCAGTACTTC; CDR3: CASSQVGVEQYF
V: TRBV9; D: TRBD2; J: TRBJ2-3; size: few; length: 13; DNA: TGTGCCAGCAGCGCGACTAGCGGGAGCGCGCAGTATTTT; CDR3: CASSATSGSAQYF
V: TRBV5-6; D: .; J: TRBJ1-1; size: many; length: 14; DNA: TGTGCCAGCAGCAGATTACAGGGAGAGGCTGAAGCTTTCTTT; CDR3: CASSRLQGEAEAFF
V: TRBV5-1; D: .; J: TRBJ2-7; size: .; length: 14; DNA: TGCGCCAGCAGCACAAACCAGGGACGCGGGGAGCAGTACTTC; CDR3: CASSTNQGRGEQYF
V: TRBV10-3; D: .; J: TRBJ1-4; size: few; length: 14; DNA: TGTGCCATCAGTGCGAGACAGCAATTAGGAAAACTGTTTTTT; CDR3: CAISARQQLGKLFF
V: TRBV30; D: .; J: TRBJ2-7; size: few; length: 14; DNA: TGTGCCTGGAGCCCTGGGGGGGCTTCCTACGAGCAGTACTTC; CDR3: CAWSPGGASYEQYF
V: TRBV10-2; D: TRBD1; J: TRBJ2-5; size: .; length: 16; DNA: TGCGCCAGCAGTGAAGCGGGACAGGGGATGGGGGGGACCCAGTACTTC; CDR3: CASSEAGQGMGGTQYF
V: TRBV10-3; D: TRBD1; J: TRBJ1-2; size: few; length: 14; DNA: TGTGCCATCAGTGGACGACAGGGGAATTCTGGCTACACCTTC; CDR3: CAISGRQGNSGYTF
V: TRBV20-1; D: .; J: TRBJ2-1; size: .; length: 15; DNA: TGCAGTGCTAGAGATCGGCAGGGCAACGACAATGAGCAGTTCTTC; CDR3: CSARDRQGNDNEQFF
V: TRBV3-1; D: .; J: TRBJ1-6; size: .; length: 17; DNA: TGTGCCAGCAGCCAAGGGAGCCGGGGGACCGGCAATTCACCCCTCCACTTT; CDR3: CASSQGSRGTGNSPLHF
V: TRBV10-3; D: .; J: TRBJ2-2; size: few; length: 12; DNA: TGTGCCATCAATCGGAACACCGGGGAGCTGTTTTTT; CDR3: CAINRNTGELFF
V: TRBV7-9; D: .; J: TRBJ2-7; size: .; length: 12; DNA: TGTGCCAGCACCCGGGGGAACTACGAGCAGTACTTC; CDR3: CASTRGNYEQYF
V: TRBV28; D: .; J: TRBJ1-2; size: .; length: 15; DNA: TGTGCCAGCAGTTTAGACCGGGGTCTTAACTATGGCTACACCTTC; CDR3: CASSLDRGLNYGYTF
V: TRBV27; D: .; J: TRBJ2-6; size: .; length: 15; DNA: TGTGCCAGCAGTTTTCGGGTCTCTGGGGCCAACGTCCTGACTTTC; CDR3: CASSFRVSGANVLTF
V: TRBV20-1; D: TRBD1; J: TRBJ1-1; size: .; length: 14; DNA: TGCAGTGCTAGAGATGGGGACAGGGACACTGAAGCTTTCTTT; CDR3: CSARDGDRDTEAFF
V: TRBV28; D: .; J: TRBJ1-2; size: many; length: 11; DNA: TGTGCCAGCAGTTCCTCAGGCCGTCTCTCCTTC; CDR3: CASSSSGRLSF
V: TRBV7-2; D: .; J: TRBJ2-1; size: many; length: 16; DNA: TGTGCCAGCAGCTTAGCAGGGCAGGGGGGGTATGGTGAGCAGTTCTTC; CDR3: CASSLAGQGGYGEQFF
V: TRBV4-1; D: .; J: TRBJ1-1; size: .; length: 15; DNA: TGCGCCAGCAGCCAAAAACAGATTGGGTTTGAGGAAGCTTTCTTT; CDR3: CASSQKQIGFEEAFF
V: TRBV7-2; D: .; J: TRBJ1-5; size: few; length: 16; DNA: TGTGCCAGCAGCTTAGAGACCCTCGGGGGGCATCAGCCCCAGCATTTT; CDR3: CASSLETLGGHQPQHF
V: TRBV7-9; D: TRBD1; J: TRBJ2-2; size: once; length: 14; DNA: TGTGCCAGCAGCCCGGACAGGGGGCCCGGGGAGCTGTTTTTT; CDR3: CASSPDRGPGELFF
V: TRBV19; D: .; J: TRBJ2-3; size: .; length: 17; DNA: TGTGCCAGTAGTATGCATAGGGGGGGGGGGAGCACAGATACGCAGTATTTT; CDR3: CASSMHRGGGSTDTQYF
V: TRBV18; D: .; J: TRBJ1-5; size: many; length: 14; DNA: TGTGCCAGCTCACCAAATGCGGGGAGCCAGCCCCAGCATTTT; CDR3: CASSPNAGSQPQHF
V: TRBV28; D: TRBD2; J: TRBJ2-7; size: .; length: 16; DNA: TGTGCCAGCAGTGGGCCCCGGACTAGCGGCTCCTACGAGCAGTACTTC; CDR3: CASSGPRTSGSYEQYF
V: TRBV20-1; D: TRBD2; J: TRBJ2-3; size: many; length: 18; DNA: TGCAGTGTATATCGGCGTCGAATAGCGGGGCCAAGCACAGATACGCAGTATTTT; CDR3: CSVYRRRIAGPSTDTQYF
V: TRBV28; D: .; J: TRBJ2-1; size: many; length: 15; DNA: TGTGCCAGCAGCCCTCCTGGACAGAAACGAAATGAGCAGTTCTTC; CDR3: CASSPPGQKRNEQFF
V: TRBV20-1; D: .; J: TRBJ1-2; size: few; length: 11; DNA: TGCAGTGTCGTTGGAGACTATGGCTACACCTTC; CDR3: CSVVGDYGYTF
V: TRBV6-2/TRBV6-3; D: TRBD1; J: TRBJ1-2; size: .; length: 15; DNA: TGTGCCAGCAGTGCTTCCGGGACAGACCCCTATGGCTACACCTTC; CDR3: CASSASGTDPYGYTF
V: TRBV11-2; D: TRBD1; J: TRBJ2-7; size: .; length: 15; DNA: TGTGCCAGCAGCCCAACGGGACAGGTCTCCTACGAGCAGTACTTC; CDR3: CASSPTGQVSYEQYF
V: TRBV24-1; D: TRBD1; J: TRBJ2-5; size: .; length: 14; DNA: TGTGCCACCAGTGACCCTGGGACAGAAGAGACCCAGTACTTC; CDR3: CATSDPGTEETQYF
V: TRBV6-1; D: .; J: TRBJ1-1; size: few; length: 18; DNA: TGTGCCAGCAGTTCCCTTCCCCCCTTGGGGGCAGAGAACACTGAAGCTTTCTTT; CDR3: CASSSLPPLGAENTEAFF
V: TRBV2; D: .; J: TRBJ1-2; size: many; length: 11; DNA: TGTGCCAGCAGTGAAGTTAGCGACTACACCTTC; CDR3: CASSEVSDYTF
V: TRBV15; D: .; J: TRBJ2-1; size: few; length: 18; DNA: TGTGCCACCAGCAGAGCTGACCTGGGACTCCCCCGAGGGAATGAGCAGTTCTTC; CDR3: CATSRADLGLPRGNEQFF
V: TRBV12-3/TRBV12-4; D: .; J: TRBJ1-1; size: many; length: 14; DNA: TGTGCCAGCACCCGAGGGAGACAGAACACTGAAGCTTTCTTT; CDR3: CASTRGRQNTEAFF
V: TRBV7-9; D: TRBD2; J: TRBJ2-3; size: many; length: 16; DNA: TGTGCCAGCAGCTTAATTAGCGGGGGCAGCACAGATACGCAGTATTTT; CDR3: CASSLISGGSTDTQYF
V: TRBV18; D: .; J: TRBJ1-5; size: many; length: 13; DNA: TGTGCCAGCTCTCCTTTCGGGAGTCAGCCCCAGCATTTT; CDR3: CASSPFGSQPQHF
V: TRBV2; D: TRBD1; J: TRBJ2-2; size: .; length: 14; DNA: TGTGCCAGCAGTCGGACAGGCATCACCGGGGAGCTGTTTTTT; CDR3: CASSRTGITGELFF
V: TRBV20-1; D: TRBD2; J: TRBJ2-5; size: many; length: 16; DNA: TGCAGTGCTGTAGGCTACAGCGGGAGTCGACAAGAGACCCAGTACTTC; CDR3: CSAVGYSGSRQETQYF
V: TRBV11-2; D: .; J: TRBJ1-1; size: many; length: 15; DNA: TGTGCCAGCAGCTTAGATGAAGGGGCTTTCACTGAAGCTTTCTTT; CDR3: CASSLDEGAFTEAFF
V: TRBV18; D: .; J: TRBJ2-5; size: .; length: 14; DNA: TGTGCCAGCTCACGGGACAATGAGGGAGAGACCCAGTACTTC; CDR3: CASSRDNEGETQYF
V: TRBV7-8; D: .; J: TRBJ2-2; size: .; length: 14; DNA: TGTGCCAGCAGCTTAACGCAGGGGATCGGGGAGCTGTTTTTT; CDR3: CASSLTQGIGELFF
V: TRBV30; D: .; J: TRBJ1-5; size: many; length: 13; DNA: TGTGCCTGGACACAGGGTTTCAATCAGCCCCAGCATTTT; CDR3: CAWTQGFNQPQHF
V: TRBV2; D: .; J: TRBJ2-2; size: .; length: 14; DNA: TGTGCCAGCAGTCGGACAGCGGGCACCGGGGAGCTGTTTTTT; CDR3: CASSRTAGTGELFF